This T cell receptor beta chain was found in a study of technical replicates of blood from four donors. Profiled with immunoSEQ multiplex PCR; TCRdb holds only in-frame clones, not every one. The table records 50,000 to 70,000 clones, approximately 95% of them present only once. CDR1 and CDR2 (germline): SEHNR, FQNEAQ (reference sequence). This CDR3 contains 14 residues. V lost 5 bases, J lost 4 bases, and 7 bases stayed unmatched. This clonotype was obtained from a human donor in good health. Some clones in this sample may be carry-over from other donors' samples. The chain links TRBV7-9 to TRBJ1-1; TRBD1 matches 7 bases. The source material was PBMCs. The CDR3 sequence is CASSGSTGVTEAFF. In DNA form, the CDR3 reads TGTGCCAGCAGCGGATCTACAGGGGTCACTGAAGCTTTCTTT.